This TCR beta chain came from a study of blood T cells in healthy people across ages. Note on this clonotype: Its antigen is unknown.

PCR was performed a second time for roughly 7 to 11 cycles using a sample-barcoded 5' primer and a J-beta primer mix. TCRdb re-called the 5' RACE reads through MiXCR, storing one row per CDR3 protein. The data hold about 590,000 distinct CDR3 sequences, with roughly 31% observed a single time. The study, taken as a whole, reports: Age advanced and TCR beta diversity per million T cells fell, roughly linearly.

Germline V gene lookup returns CDR1 DFQATT and CDR2 SNEGSKA (reference sequence). There are 15 residues in the CDR3. V shed 0 bases, J shed 2 bases, and the junction held 2 bases outside the gene matches. V is TRBV20-1 and J is TRBJ2-2; TRBD1 matches at 8 bases. The source material was blood. The TCR originated in a woman older than 75 in good health. DNA for the CDR3: TGCAGTGCTAGAGACGGGACAGGCAACACCGGGGAGCTGTTTTTT. Protein sequence: CSARDGTGNTGELFF.